Presented here are 26 T cell receptor beta chains from one specimen sequenced in a study of T cell responses to AZD1222 COVID-19 vaccine. TCRdb's copy holds only in-frame clones and misses some; the assay was immunoSEQ multiplex PCR. Among about 190,000 clones listed, about 89% were seen once. This specimen was peripheral blood, taken on day 0 of MenACWY control vaccination. The receptors were gathered from an adult in good health.

The rearrangement links TRBV3-1 (or the pseudogene TRBV3-2) to TRBJ2-7; D not certain. The CDR3 has 12 residues. In germline, CDR1 is LGHDT, CDR2 YNNKEL (reference sequence). The V end was cut by 4 bases, the J end by 2 bases, with 6 bases between. The CDR3 is CASSPRTYEQYF. CDR3 nucleotides: TGTGCCAGCAGCCCCAGAACCTACGAGCAGTACTTC.

The rearrangement links TRBV7-2 to TRBJ2-7, with TRBD2 identical over 16 bases. The germline CDR1 and CDR2 sequences are SGHTA and FQGNSA. This CDR3 contains 16 residues. Losses at the gene ends were 5 bases for V and 6 bases for J; bases not matched to a gene: 7. Here the CDR3 DNA reads TGTGCCAGCAGCATTACGGGACTAGCGGGAGGGGGCGAGCAGTACTTC. It is translated as CASSITGLAGGGEQYF.

The chain recombines TRBV5-1 with TRBJ1-1, with TRBD1 matching over 9 bases. The CDR3 has 15 residues. J gave up 5 bases and V 1 base, and 6 bases lay outside the gene matches. Looked up from germline, CDR1 is SGHRS and CDR2 is YFSETQ. The CDR3, as DNA: TGCGCCAGCAGCTTGCAGGGACAGGGTGGGACTGAAGCTTTCTTT. It translates to CASSLQGQGGTEAFF.

The gene calls are TRBV7-2 and TRBJ2-1; TRBD1 agrees at 8 bases. From germline, CDR1 is SGHTA and CDR2 FQGNSA. With 2 bases clipped from V and 6 bases from J, the junction kept 9 bases outside the gene matches. The CDR3 is made up of 16 amino acids. The CDR3 DNA sequence: TGTGCCAGCAGCTTAAACCCCCAGGGGGCCCCCAATGAGCAGTTCTTC. Its protein is CASSLNPQGAPNEQFF.

In DNA form, the CDR3 reads TGTGCCACCAGCAGAGGCGGGACTAGAACTCATCATGAGCAGTTCTTC. It codes for CATSRGGTRTHHEQFF. The chain combines TRBV15 with TRBJ2-1; TRBD2 agrees at 8 bases. CDR1 is LNHNV, CDR2 YYDKDF, per germline (reference sequence). Trimming took 1 base from V and 8 from J; bases not matched to a gene: 10. The CDR3 covers 16 residues. Full variable domain (remainder filled in from reference TRBV15 and TRBJ2-1): DAMVIQNPRYQVTQFGKPVTLSCSQTLNHNVMYWYQQKSSQAPKLLFHYYDKDFNNEADTPDNFQSRRPNTSFCFLDIRSPGLGDTAMYLCATSRGGTRTHHEQFFGPGTRLTVL.

CDR3 nucleotides: TGCGCCAGCAGCTCAGGACAGGGGGCAAATAATTCACCCCTCCACTTT. As protein: CASSSGQGANNSPLHF. This chain joins TRBV4-3 and TRBJ1-6; 11 bases agree with TRBD1. CDR1 is LGHNA, CDR2 YSLEER, per germline. CDR3 length: 16 amino acids. Unmatched junction bases numbered 5, after V lost 5 bases and J lost 5 bases.

The count of this clone is one. The V call is TRBV28, the J call TRBJ1-4; maybe TRBD1 (6 bases). CDR3 length equals 13 residues. Deletions cut 8 bases from V and 0 bases from J, with 7 bases between. Germline V gene data show CDR1 as MDHEN and CDR2 as SYDVKM. The CDR3 protein is CASHRATNEKLFF. The DNA for the CDR3 is TGTGCCAGCCACAGGGCAACTAATGAAAAACTGTTTTTT.

In its sample, this clone was seen a few times. The CDR3 nucleotides are TGTGCCAGCAGCGCCCGCCGAGGCGAGCAGTACTTC. The encoded protein is CASSARRGEQYF. The chain joins TRBV11-1 to TRBJ2-7; D not resolved. V was shortened by 5 bases and J by 6 bases, with 11 bases between the two germline ends. The CDR3 runs 12 residues. Germline CDR1 SGHAT, CDR2 FQDESV (reference sequence).

The V gene is TRBV6-5, the J gene TRBJ1-5, with D uncertain. Trimming removed 0 bases at V and 1 base at J, with 7 bases between. Germline lookup yields CDR1 MNHEY and CDR2 SVGAGI. CDR3 length: 15 amino acids. DNA for the CDR3: TGTGCCAGCAGTTACTCACCTGACAGCAATCAGCCCCAGCATTTT. It encodes CASSYSPDSNQPQHF.

The chain carries TRBV19 and TRBJ2-7; 10 bases map to TRBD2. Germline CDR1 is LNHDA and CDR2 is SQIVND (reference sequence). After removal of 6 bases from V and 7 bases from J, the junction contained 9 bases not matched to a gene. This CDR3 has 14 amino acids. CDR3 in DNA: TGTGCCAGTAGCCCCGGACTAGCGGATCTTGAGCAGTACTTC. Amino acid sequence: CASSPGLADLEQYF.

The chain employs TRBV5-4 and TRBJ2-3; TRBD1 aligns across 7 bases. Unmatched junction bases numbered 10, after V lost 4 bases and J lost 8 bases. The CDR3 has 14 amino acids. CDR1 is SGHNT, CDR2 YYREEE, per germline (reference sequence). CDR3 in DNA: TGTGCCAGCAGCAACACGACAGGGTCGGGTACGCAGTATTTT. Its translation: CASSNTTGSGTQYF.

DNA for the CDR3: TGTGCCAGCAGCCTTAGCCGGACAGCTACATACAATGAGCAGTTCTTC. It is translated as CASSLSRTATYNEQFF. V is TRBV5-5 and J is TRBJ2-1, with D possibly matching TRBD1 (6 bases). V lost 4 bases and J lost 4, with 18 bases in between. The CDR3 consists of 16 residues. Germline V gene data show CDR1 as SGHKS and CDR2 as YYEKEE (reference sequence).

The chain has TRBV9 and TRBJ2-1, with 7 bases identical to TRBD2. Trimming at V came to 3 bases and at J to 8 bases, leaving 8 bases not matched to a gene. The length of the CDR3 is 14 residues. CDR1 is SGDLS and CDR2 is YYNGEE in the germline V gene. CDR3: CASSAERGDYEQFF. CDR3 DNA sequence: TGTGCCAGCAGCGCCGAGCGGGGTGACTATGAGCAGTTCTTC.

The V and J genes are TRBV30 and TRBJ1-2; no firm D call. The germline V gene has CDR1 GTSNPN and CDR2 SVGIG (reference sequence). Trimming stripped 2 bases from V and 4 bases from J, with 11 bases between. The CDR3 loop spans 13 amino acids. The CDR3 DNA reads TGTGCCTGGAGTAGTCAGCCTGGCTATGGCTACACCTTC. It specifies CAWSSQPGYGYTF.

This rearrangement joins TRBV14 to TRBJ2-1; D is undetermined. This CDR3 spans 14 amino acids. V dropped 0 bases and J dropped 4 bases, with 7 bases sitting between them. Germline loops: CDR1 SGHDN, CDR2 FVKESK. The DNA of the CDR3 is TGTGCCAGCAGCCAAGAAGCATTTTACAATGAGCAGTTCTTC. Protein product: CASSQEAFYNEQFF.

This clone was counted only a few times. The V gene is TRBV28, the J gene TRBJ2-7, with TRBD2 identical over 13 bases. The junction had 4 bases not matched to a gene; V was cut back by 5 bases and J by 6 bases. CDR3 length: 14 amino acids. Germline CDR1 MDHEN, CDR2 SYDVKM. This chain's CDR3 is CASSPGLAGIEQYF. The CDR3 region has the DNA TGTGCCAGCAGTCCGGGACTAGCGGGAATCGAGCAGTACTTC.

This chain links TRBV3-1 (or the pseudogene TRBV3-2) with TRBJ2-7; D is unresolved. Trimming shortened V by 0 bases and J by 2 bases, and 14 bases separated the two germline ends. This CDR3 has 16 amino acids. Per the germline V gene, CDR1 is LGHDT and CDR2 is YNNKEL (reference sequence). The CDR3 bases are TGTGCCAGCAGCCAAGATGTCGGAGACGTCCCCTACGAGCAGTACTTC. This codes for CASSQDVGDVPYEQYF.

Note on this clone: The same CDR3 also results from other DNA sequences found in this sample. The DNA for the CDR3 is TGTGCCAGCAGCTTAGTTTCTGGAAACACCATATATTTT. This encodes CASSLVSGNTIYF. The chain has TRBV7-9 and TRBJ1-3; D gene ambiguous. V lost 1 base and J 1 base, leaving 2 bases between the germline ends. CDR3 length: 13 residues. CDR1 is SEHNR, CDR2 FQNEAQ, per germline (reference sequence).

V is TRBV4-3 and J is TRBJ2-3; no clear D gene. Germline V CDR1 and CDR2: LGHNA, YSLEER. The CDR3 is made up of 13 amino acids. The ends were cut back, 0 bases at V and 4 bases at J, with 5 bases in the middle. CDR3 sequence (DNA): TGCGCCAGCAGCCAAGATGGGTCAGATACGCAGTATTTT. Protein product: CASSQDGSDTQYF.

V gene TRBV5-8 combines with J gene TRBJ1-5; possible D gene TRBD1, 6 bases. The V end was cut by 6 bases, the J end by 3 bases, with 13 bases between. Germline loops: CDR1 SGHTS, CDR2 YDEGEE. This CDR3 is 14 amino acids long. In DNA, the CDR3 is TGTGCCAGCACCTTAGGACAGCTCAATCAGCCCCAGCATTTT. This gives the protein CASTLGQLNQPQHF.

This chain connects TRBV5-5 to TRBJ1-5; tentatively, D is TRBD1 (6 bases). Germline CDR1 is SGHKS and CDR2 is YYEKEE (reference sequence). The CDR3 extends over 15 amino acids. Trimming took off 4 bases at V and 4 bases at J, with 15 bases between the two ends. The CDR3 nucleotides read TGTGCCAGCAGCGTTGGAGAAGGGGGGAATCAGCCCCAGCATTTT. Its protein is CASSVGEGGNQPQHF.

The chain is built from TRBV7-9 and TRBJ1-4; D perhaps matches TRBD1 (6 bases). CDR3 length: 13 residues. CDR1 and CDR2 (germline): SEHNR, FQNEAQ (reference sequence). Trimming took off 6 bases at V and 8 bases at J, with 13 bases between the two ends. The CDR3 DNA reads TGTGCCAGCAGTGGTACAGGGAACGAAAAACTGTTTTTT. Encoded protein: CASSGTGNEKLFF.

V gene TRBV19 combines with J gene TRBJ2-6; 11 bases are shared with TRBD1. Germline V lookup: CDR1 LNHDA, CDR2 SQIVND (reference sequence). V trimming: 5 bases; J trimming: 0 bases; junction bases outside the gene matches: 3. The CDR3 spans 17 residues. The CDR3 is CASSWGTGGSGANVLTF. The DNA of the CDR3 is TGTGCCAGTAGTTGGGGGACAGGGGGCTCTGGGGCCAACGTCCTGACTTTC.

The rearrangement uses TRBV6-5 and TRBJ2-3, with 8 bases fitting TRBD1. Germline V lookup: CDR1 MNHEY, CDR2 SVGAGI. The junction had 1 base not matched to a gene; V was cut back by 4 bases and J by 1 base. CDR3 length: 14 amino acids. Written as DNA, the CDR3 is TGTGCCAGCAGTTGGGGACAGGGCACAGATACGCAGTATTTT. Amino acids: CASSWGQGTDTQYF.

This clone is a singleton in its sample. The rearrangement links TRBV30 to TRBJ2-2; D may match TRBD1 or TRBD2 (5 bases each). Deletions cut 1 base from V and 6 bases from J, with 6 bases between. This CDR3 region has 12 residues. Germline V CDR1 and CDR2: GTSNPN, SVGIG (reference sequence). CDR3 sequence reads: CAWSAGPGELFF. CDR3 bases: TGTGCCTGGAGTGCGGGACCCGGGGAGCTGTTTTTT.

This clone was detected a few times. J is TRBJ1-1 and V is TRBV27, with a possible D match to TRBD1 (6 bases). CDR3 length: 13 residues. Trimming pared 5 bases from V and 4 bases from J, leaving 11 bases between. The germline CDR1 and CDR2 sequences are MNHEY and SMNVEV (reference sequence). In DNA form, the CDR3 reads TGTGCCAGCAGTGAGATCAGGGGCACTGAAGCTTTCTTT. It yields the protein CASSEIRGTEAFF.